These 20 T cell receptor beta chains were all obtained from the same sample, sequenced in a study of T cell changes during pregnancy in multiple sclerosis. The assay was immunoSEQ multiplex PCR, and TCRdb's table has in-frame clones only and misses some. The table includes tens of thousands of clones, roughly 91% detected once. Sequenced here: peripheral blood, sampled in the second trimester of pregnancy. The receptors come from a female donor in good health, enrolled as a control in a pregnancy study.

CDR3: CASSPPTDRGRSQFF. In DNA, the CDR3 is TGTGCCAGCTCACCACCTACCGACAGGGGACGGAGTCAGTTCTTC. The chain couples TRBV18 to TRBJ2-1; 8 bases line up with TRBD1. Germline values: CDR1 KGHSH, CDR2 LQKENI. Losses at the gene ends were 0 bases for V and 13 bases for J; bases not matched to a gene: 11. This CDR3 has 15 residues.

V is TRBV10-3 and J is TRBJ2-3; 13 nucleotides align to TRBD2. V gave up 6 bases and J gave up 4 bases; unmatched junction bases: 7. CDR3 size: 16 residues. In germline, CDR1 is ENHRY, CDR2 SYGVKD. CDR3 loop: CAIRTTSGGPADTQYF. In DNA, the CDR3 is TGTGCCATCAGGACGACTAGCGGGGGGCCGGCAGATACGCAGTATTTT.

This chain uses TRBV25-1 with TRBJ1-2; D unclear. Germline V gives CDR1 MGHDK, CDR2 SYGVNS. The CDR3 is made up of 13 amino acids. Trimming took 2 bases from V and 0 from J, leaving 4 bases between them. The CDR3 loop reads CASSERSNYGYTF. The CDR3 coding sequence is TGTGCCAGCAGTGAACGGTCTAACTATGGCTACACCTTC.

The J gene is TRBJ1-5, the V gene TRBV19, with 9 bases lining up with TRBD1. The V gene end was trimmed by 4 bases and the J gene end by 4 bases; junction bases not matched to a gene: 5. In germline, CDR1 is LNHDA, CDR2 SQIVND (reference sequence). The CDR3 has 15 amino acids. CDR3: CASSRDRAVNQPQHF. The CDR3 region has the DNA TGTGCCAGTAGTAGGGACAGGGCGGTTAATCAGCCCCAGCATTTT.

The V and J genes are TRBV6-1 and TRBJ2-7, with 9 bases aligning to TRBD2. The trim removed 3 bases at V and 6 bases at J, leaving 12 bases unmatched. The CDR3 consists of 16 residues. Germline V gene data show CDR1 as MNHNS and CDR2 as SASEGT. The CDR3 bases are TGTGCCAGCAGTGAGGGGTTACTGGCGGGAGGGAGCGAGCAGTACTTC. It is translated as CASSEGLLAGGSEQYF.

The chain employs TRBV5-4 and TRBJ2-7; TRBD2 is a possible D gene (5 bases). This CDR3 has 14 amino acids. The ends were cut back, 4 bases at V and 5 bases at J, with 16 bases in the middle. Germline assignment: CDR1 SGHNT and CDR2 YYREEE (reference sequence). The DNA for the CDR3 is TGTGCCAGCAGCCCCCCTAACGGGGTGAACGAGCAGTACTTC. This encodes CASSPPNGVNEQYF.

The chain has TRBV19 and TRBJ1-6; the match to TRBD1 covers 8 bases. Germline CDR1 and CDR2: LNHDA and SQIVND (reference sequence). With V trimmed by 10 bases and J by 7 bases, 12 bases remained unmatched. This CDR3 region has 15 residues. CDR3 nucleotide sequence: TGTGCCACCCAGGGGGCGAGGAGTTCCAATTCACCCCTCCACTTT. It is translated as CATQGARSSNSPLHF.

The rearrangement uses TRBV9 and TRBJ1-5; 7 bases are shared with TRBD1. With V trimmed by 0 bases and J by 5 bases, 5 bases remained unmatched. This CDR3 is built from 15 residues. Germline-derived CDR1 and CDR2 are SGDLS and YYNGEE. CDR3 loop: CASSVEDRADQPQHF. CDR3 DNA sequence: TGTGCCAGCAGCGTAGAAGACAGGGCGGATCAGCCCCAGCATTTT. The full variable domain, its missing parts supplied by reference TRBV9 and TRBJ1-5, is DSGVTQTPKHLITATGQRVTLRCSPRSGDLSVYWYQQSLDQGLQFLIQYYNGEERAKGNILERFSAQQFPDLHSELNLSSLELGDSALYFCASSVEDRADQPQHFGDGTRLSIL.

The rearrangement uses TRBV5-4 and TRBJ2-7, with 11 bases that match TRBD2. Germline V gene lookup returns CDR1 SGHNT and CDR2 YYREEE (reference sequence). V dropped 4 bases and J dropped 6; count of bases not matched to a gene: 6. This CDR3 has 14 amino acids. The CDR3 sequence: CASSLLAGGGEQYF. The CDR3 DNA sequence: TGTGCCAGCAGCCTCTTAGCGGGGGGGGGCGAGCAGTACTTC. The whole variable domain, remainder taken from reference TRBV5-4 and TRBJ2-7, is ETGVTQSPTHLIKTRGQQVTLRCSSQSGHNTVSWYQQALGQGPQFIFQYYREEENGRGNFPPRFSGLQFPNYSSELNVNALELDDSALYLCASSLLAGGGEQYFGPGTRLTVT.

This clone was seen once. DNA for the CDR3: TGCGCCAGCGCCGGACTAGCGGGCGAGCAGTACTTC. Translating gives CASAGLAGEQYF. The chain has TRBV5-1 and TRBJ2-7; 11 bases are shared with TRBD2. Germline CDR1 is SGHRS and CDR2 is YFSETQ. This CDR3 contains 12 residues. V lost 7 bases and J lost 6; bases outside the gene matches: 3.

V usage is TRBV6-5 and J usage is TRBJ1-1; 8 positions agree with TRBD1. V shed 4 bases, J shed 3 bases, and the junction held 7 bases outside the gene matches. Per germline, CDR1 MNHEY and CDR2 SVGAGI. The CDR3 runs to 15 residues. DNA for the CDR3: TGTGCCAGCAGTTCTAGCGGACAGGGTTACACTGAAGCTTTCTTT. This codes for CASSSSGQGYTEAFF.

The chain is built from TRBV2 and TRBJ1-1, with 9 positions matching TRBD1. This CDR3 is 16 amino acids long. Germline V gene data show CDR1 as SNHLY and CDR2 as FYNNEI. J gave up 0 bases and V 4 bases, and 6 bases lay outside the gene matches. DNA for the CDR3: TGTGCCAGCAGTGGGGAGGACAGGGGAGTGAACACTGAAGCTTTCTTT. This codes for CASSGEDRGVNTEAFF.

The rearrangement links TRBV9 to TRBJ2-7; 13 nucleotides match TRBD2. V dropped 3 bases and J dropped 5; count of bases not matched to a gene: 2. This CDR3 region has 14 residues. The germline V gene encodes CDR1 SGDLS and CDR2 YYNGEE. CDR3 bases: TGTGCCAGCAGCGCCGGGACTAGCGGGGACGAGCAGTACTTC. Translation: CASSAGTSGDEQYF. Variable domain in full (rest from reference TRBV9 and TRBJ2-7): DSGVTQTPKHLITATGQRVTLRCSPRSGDLSVYWYQQSLDQGLQFLIQYYNGEERAKGNILERFSAQQFPDLHSELNLSSLELGDSALYFCASSAGTSGDEQYFGPGTRLTVT.

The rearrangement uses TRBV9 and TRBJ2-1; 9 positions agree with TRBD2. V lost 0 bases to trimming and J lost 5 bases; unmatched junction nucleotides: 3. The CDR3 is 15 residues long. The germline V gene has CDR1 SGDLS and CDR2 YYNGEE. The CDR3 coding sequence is TGTGCCAGCAGCGTAGGACTAGCGGTACACAATGAGCAGTTCTTC. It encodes CASSVGLAVHNEQFF.

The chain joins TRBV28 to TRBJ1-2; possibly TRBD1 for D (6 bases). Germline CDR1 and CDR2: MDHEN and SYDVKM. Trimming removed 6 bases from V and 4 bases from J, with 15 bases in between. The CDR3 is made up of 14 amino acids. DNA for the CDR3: TGTGCCAGCAGCCTGGGACACACGTTCTATGGCTACACCTTC. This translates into CASSLGHTFYGYTF.

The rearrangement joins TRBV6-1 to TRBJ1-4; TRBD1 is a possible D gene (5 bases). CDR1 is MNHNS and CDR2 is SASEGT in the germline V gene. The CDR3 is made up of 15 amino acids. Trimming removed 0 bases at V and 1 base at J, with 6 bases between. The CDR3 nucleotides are TGTGCCAGCAGTGAAGCCCAGGGAACTAATGAAAAACTGTTTTTT. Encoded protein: CASSEAQGTNEKLFF.

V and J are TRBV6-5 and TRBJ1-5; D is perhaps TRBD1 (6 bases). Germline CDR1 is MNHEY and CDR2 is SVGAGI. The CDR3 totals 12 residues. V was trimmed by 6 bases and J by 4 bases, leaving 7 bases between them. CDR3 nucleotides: TGTGCCAGCAGAGGGGGTAATCAGCCCCAGCATTTT. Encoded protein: CASRGGNQPQHF.

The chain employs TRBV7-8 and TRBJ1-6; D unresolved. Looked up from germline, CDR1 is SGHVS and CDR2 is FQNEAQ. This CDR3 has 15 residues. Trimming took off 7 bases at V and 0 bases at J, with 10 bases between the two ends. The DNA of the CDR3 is TGTGCCAGCAACCCGGGGAGCTCCTATAATTCACCCCTCCACTTT. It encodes CASNPGSSYNSPLHF.

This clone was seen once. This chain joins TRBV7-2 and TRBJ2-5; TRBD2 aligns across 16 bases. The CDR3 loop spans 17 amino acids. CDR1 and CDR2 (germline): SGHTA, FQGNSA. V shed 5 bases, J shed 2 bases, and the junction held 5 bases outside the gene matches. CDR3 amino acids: CASSPKGLAGGQETQYF. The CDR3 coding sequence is TGTGCCAGCAGCCCAAAGGGACTAGCGGGGGGGCAAGAGACCCAGTACTTC.

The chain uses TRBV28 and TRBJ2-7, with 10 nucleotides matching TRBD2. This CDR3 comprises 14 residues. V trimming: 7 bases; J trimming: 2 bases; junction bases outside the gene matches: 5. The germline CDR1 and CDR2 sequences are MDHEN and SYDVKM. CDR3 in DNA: TGTGCCAGCAAGAAGGGACTAGCGACCTACGAGCAGTACTTC. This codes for CASKKGLATYEQYF.